These 7 T cell receptor beta chains share one sample of origin, sequenced in a study of neurological immune-mediated disorders. TCRdb re-analysed the 5' RACE reads in MiXCR, keeping a single row per CDR3 protein. The sample lists some 48,000 distinct CDR3 sequences, around 12% occurring once. The time point was: longitudinal time-point 2. Input material: PBMCs. Receptors were obtained from a male donor with HTLV-1-associated myelopathy (HAM/TSP).

The count of this clonotype is one. The chain is built from TRBV2 and TRBJ2-2, with TRBD1 as a possible D gene (5 bases). This CDR3 contains 15 residues. CDR1 and CDR2 (germline): SNHLY, FYNNEI. DNA for the CDR3: TGTGTCATCAGTGTGGGCAGGGCGAACACCGGGGAGCTGTTTTTT. Its protein is CVISVGRANTGELFF.

This clonotype was seen only once. CDR3 in amino acids: CAWSLRVQYEQYF. As DNA, the CDR3 is TGTGCCTGGAGCCTGCGGGTACAGTACGAGCAGTACTTC. This chain links TRBV30 with TRBJ2-7; tentative D call: TRBD2 (5 bases). The CDR3 has 13 residues. Trimming removed 3 bases at V and 4 bases at J, with 13 bases between. The germline V gene encodes CDR1 GTSNPN and CDR2 SVGIG (reference sequence).

The chain couples TRBV20-1 to TRBJ2-7, with D maybe TRBD2 (5 bases). This CDR3 region has 17 residues. CDR1 is DFQATT and CDR2 is SNEGSKA in the germline V gene (reference sequence). Trimming stripped 3 bases from V and 0 bases from J, with 21 bases between. The CDR3 DNA reads as TGCAGTGCTAGGCAGGTTTGGGCCGGGGAGAGCTCCTACGAGCAGTACTTC. Its protein is CSARQVWAGESSYEQYF.

This clonotype was detected many times. J is TRBJ2-5 and V is TRBV7-9; 7 bases match TRBD1. CDR1 SEHNR and CDR2 FQNEAQ come from the germline V gene (reference sequence). The CDR3 runs 15 residues. Unmatched junction bases numbered 11, after V lost 5 bases and J lost 5 bases. The DNA of the CDR3 is TGTGCCAGCAGCCGACGAACTACAGGGGAGGAGACCCAGTACTTC. It yields the protein CASSRRTTGEETQYF.

This clonotype was seen many times. V and J are TRBV5-1 and TRBJ2-7; a possible D gene is TRBD1 (5 bases). Germline CDR1 is SGHRS and CDR2 is YFSETQ. This CDR3 has 14 amino acids. V dropped 3 bases and J dropped 5 bases, with 15 bases sitting between them. The CDR3 here is CASSSLGVVNEQYF. In DNA form, the CDR3 reads TGCGCCAGCAGCTCGTTAGGGGTCGTGAACGAGCAGTACTTC.

This clonotype was detected ten times or more. The V and J genes are TRBV27 and TRBJ2-4; 7 bases fit TRBD1. Per the germline V gene, CDR1 is MNHEY and CDR2 is SMNVEV (reference sequence). The CDR3 covers 13 residues. With 8 bases clipped from V and 7 bases from J, the junction kept 8 bases outside the gene matches. The chain's CDR3 is CASRRDRVNIQYF. The CDR3 region has the DNA TGTGCCAGCCGCCGCGACAGGGTGAACATTCAGTACTTC.

This clonotype was observed at least ten times. The chain recombines TRBV20-1 with TRBJ1-4; the D is unclear. V gave up 6 bases and J gave up 8 bases, with 16 bases separating them. Germline CDR1 is DFQATT and CDR2 is SNEGSKA (reference sequence). The CDR3 extends over 13 amino acids. The CDR3 loop reads CSARYRSGEKLFF. The CDR3 region has the DNA TGCAGTGCCAGATATAGGAGCGGAGAAAAACTGTTTTTT.